This paragraph reports one T cell receptor beta chain. What it binds is not known. After removal of 5 bases from V and 5 bases from J, the junction contained 8 bases not matched to a gene. The CDR3 has 14 amino acids. Per the germline V gene, CDR1 is SGHDT and CDR2 is YYEEEE. The data originate from a study of graft-versus-host responses after intestinal transplantation. Looking at the study overall: All recipients were transplanted with multivisceral, liver-intestinal, or isolated intestinal grafts. Anti-thymocyte globulin was used for induction in all recipients, who then took tacrolimus and steroids for roughly three years.

This table comes from immunoSEQ multiplex PCR, and its TCRdb copy is limited to in-frame clones, with some not included. This table holds about 70,000 clones, around 90% found once. Findings and caveats of the study: The study found high graft-versus-host to host-versus-graft clonal ratios in allografts of patients with graft-donor T cell macrochimerism.

The V and J genes are TRBV5-6 and TRBJ1-1; the match to TRBD1 covers 8 bases. The material sequenced was unstimulated CD8+ T cells sorted from spleen or lymph node cells, taken before transplant. This receptor was identified in a human donor who was the organ donor for an intestinal transplant. The DNA for the CDR3 is TGTGCCAGCAGGCACCAGGGGGCCGGGACTGAAGCTTTCTTT. This translates into CASRHQGAGTEAFF.